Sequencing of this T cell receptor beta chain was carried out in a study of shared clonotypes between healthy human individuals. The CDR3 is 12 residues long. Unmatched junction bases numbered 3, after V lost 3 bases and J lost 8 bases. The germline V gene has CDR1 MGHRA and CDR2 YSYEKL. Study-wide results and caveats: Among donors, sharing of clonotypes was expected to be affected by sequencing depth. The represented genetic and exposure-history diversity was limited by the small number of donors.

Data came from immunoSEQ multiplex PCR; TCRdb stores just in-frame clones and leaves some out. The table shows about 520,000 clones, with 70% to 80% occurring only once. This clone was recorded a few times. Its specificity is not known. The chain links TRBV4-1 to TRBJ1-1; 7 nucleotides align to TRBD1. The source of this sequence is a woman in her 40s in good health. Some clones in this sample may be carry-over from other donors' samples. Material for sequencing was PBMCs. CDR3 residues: CASSHWDREAFF. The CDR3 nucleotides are TGCGCCAGCAGCCATTGGGACAGAGAAGCTTTCTTT.